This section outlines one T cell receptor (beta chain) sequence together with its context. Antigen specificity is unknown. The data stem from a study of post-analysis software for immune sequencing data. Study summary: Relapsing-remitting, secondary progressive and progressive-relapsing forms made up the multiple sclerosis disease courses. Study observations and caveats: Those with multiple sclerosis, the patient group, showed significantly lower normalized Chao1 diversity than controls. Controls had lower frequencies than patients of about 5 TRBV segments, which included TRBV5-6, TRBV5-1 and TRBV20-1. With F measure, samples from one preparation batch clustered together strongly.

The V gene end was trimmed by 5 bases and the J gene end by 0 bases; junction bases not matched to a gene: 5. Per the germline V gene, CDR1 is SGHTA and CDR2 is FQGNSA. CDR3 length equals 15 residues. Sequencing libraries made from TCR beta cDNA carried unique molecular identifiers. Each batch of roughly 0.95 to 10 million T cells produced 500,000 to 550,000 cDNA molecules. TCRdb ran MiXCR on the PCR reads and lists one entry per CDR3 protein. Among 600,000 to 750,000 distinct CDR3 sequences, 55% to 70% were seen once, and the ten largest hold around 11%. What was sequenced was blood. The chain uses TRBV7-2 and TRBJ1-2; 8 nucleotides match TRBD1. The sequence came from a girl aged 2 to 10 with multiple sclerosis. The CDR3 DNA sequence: TGTGCCAGCAGCCCCGGACAGGGCCCTAACTATGGCTACACCTTC. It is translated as CASSPGQGPNYGYTF.